The entry below describes one T cell receptor (beta chain). What it recognizes is unknown. A much larger clonotype is one base distant, so this may be a read error. This sample stems from a study of blood T cells in healthy people across ages. Germline CDR1 and CDR2: ENHRY and SYGVKD. The CDR3 is 14 amino acids. Next came a second PCR, run for about 7 to 12 cycles, which used a sample-barcoded 5' primer along with a J-beta primer mix. TCRdb redid the calling of the 5' RACE reads with MiXCR, one entry per CDR3 protein. The data hold around 1,500,000 distinct CDR3 sequences, with approximately 30% observed a single time. Study outcomes and limitations: Age showed a roughly linear inverse relationship with TCR beta diversity per million T cells.

The rearrangement uses TRBV10-3 and TRBJ2-5; 7 bases are a match to TRBD2. The end of the DNA aligns better with TRBJ2-7, so the J call may be wrong. The sequence derives from a woman aged 25 to 39 in good health. The specimen was blood. CDR3 nucleotide sequence: TGTGTCATCAGTGACTCCGGACTAGAGAGCGAGCAGTACTTC. Encoded protein: CVISDSGLESEQYF.